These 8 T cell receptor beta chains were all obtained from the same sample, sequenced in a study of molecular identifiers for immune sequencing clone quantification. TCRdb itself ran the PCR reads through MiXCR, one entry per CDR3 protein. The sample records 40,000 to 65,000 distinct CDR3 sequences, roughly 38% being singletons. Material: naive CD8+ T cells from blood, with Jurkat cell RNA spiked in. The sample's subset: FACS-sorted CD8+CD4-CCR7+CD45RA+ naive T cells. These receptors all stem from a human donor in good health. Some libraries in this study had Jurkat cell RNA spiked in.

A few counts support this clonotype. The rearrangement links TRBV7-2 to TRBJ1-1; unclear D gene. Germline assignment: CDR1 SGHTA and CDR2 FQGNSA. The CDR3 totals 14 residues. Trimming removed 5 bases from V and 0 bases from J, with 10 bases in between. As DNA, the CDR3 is TGTGCCAGCAGCCCCCCCCTCATGAACACTGAAGCTTTCTTT. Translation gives CASSPPLMNTEAFF.

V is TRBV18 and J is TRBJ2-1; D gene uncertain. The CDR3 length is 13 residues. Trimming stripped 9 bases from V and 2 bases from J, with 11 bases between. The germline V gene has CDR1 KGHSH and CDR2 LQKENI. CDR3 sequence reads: CASIAKTYNEQFF. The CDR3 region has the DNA TGTGCCAGTATCGCGAAGACCTACAATGAGCAGTTCTTC. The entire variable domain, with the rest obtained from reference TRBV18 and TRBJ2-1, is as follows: NAGVMQNPRHLVRRRGQEARLRCSPMKGHSHVYWYRQLPEEGLKFMVYLQKENIIDESGMPKERFSAEFPKEGPSILRIQQVVRGDSAAYFCASIAKTYNEQFFGPGTRLTVL.

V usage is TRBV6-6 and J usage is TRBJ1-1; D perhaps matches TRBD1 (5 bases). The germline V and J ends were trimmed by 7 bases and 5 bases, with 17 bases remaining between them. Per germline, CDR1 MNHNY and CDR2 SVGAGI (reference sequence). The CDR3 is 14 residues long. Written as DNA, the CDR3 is TGTGCCAGCATACAGGACACCCCGAGGACTGAAGCTTTCTTT. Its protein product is CASIQDTPRTEAFF.

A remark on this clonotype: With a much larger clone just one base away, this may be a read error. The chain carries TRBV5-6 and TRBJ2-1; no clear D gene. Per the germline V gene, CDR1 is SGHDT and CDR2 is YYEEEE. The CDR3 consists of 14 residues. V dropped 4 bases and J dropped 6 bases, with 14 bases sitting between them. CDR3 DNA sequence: TGTGCCAGCAGCCTCGGACCTCTAGGCAATGAGCAGTTCTTC. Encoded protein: CASSLGPLGNEQFF.

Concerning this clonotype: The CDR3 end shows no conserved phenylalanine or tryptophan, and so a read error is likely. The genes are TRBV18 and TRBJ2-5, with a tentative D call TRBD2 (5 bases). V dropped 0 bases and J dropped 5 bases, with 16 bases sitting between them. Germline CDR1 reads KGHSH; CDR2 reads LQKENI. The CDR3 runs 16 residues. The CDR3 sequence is CASSPPRVGMVETQYL. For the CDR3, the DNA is TGTGCCAGCTCACCACCGAGGGTCGGGATGGTTGAGACCCAGTACCTC.

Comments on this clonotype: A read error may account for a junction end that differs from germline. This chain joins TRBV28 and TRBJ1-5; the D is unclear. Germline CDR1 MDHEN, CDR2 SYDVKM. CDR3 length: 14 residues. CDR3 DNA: TGTGCCAGCAGTTTTCGACGGCTCAATCTGCCCCAGCTTTTT. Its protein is CASSFRRLNLPQLF.

The CDR3 reads CASSLESRSEQYF. CDR3 bases: TGTGCCAGCAGCTTAGAGTCCAGATCCGAGCAGTACTTC. V gene TRBV7-9 combines with J gene TRBJ2-7; D unresolved. The V gene lost 1 base and the J gene lost 6 bases, with 10 bases spanning the gap. The germline CDR1 and CDR2 sequences are SEHNR and FQNEAQ (reference sequence). The CDR3 is 13 residues long.

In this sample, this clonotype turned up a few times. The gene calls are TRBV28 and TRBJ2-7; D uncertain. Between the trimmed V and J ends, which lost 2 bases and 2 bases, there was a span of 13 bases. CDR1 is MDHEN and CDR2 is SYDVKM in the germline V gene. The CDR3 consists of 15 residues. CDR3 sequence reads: CASSLVSTSPYEQYF. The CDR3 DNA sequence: TGTGCCAGCAGTTTAGTTTCGACTTCTCCCTACGAGCAGTACTTC.